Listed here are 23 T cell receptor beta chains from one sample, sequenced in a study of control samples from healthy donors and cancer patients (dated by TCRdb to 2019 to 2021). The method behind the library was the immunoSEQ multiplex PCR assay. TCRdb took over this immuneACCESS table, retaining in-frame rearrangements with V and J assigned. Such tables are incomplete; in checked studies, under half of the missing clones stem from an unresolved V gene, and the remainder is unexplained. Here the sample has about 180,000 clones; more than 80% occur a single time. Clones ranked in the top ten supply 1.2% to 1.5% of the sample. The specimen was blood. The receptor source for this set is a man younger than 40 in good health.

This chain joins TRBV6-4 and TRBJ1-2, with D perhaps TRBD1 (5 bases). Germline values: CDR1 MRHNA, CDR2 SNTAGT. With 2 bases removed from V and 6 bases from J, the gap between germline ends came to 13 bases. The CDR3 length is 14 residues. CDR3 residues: CASSDHSLGDGYTF. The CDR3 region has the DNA TGTGCCAGCAGTGACCACTCTTTGGGGGATGGCTACACCTTC.

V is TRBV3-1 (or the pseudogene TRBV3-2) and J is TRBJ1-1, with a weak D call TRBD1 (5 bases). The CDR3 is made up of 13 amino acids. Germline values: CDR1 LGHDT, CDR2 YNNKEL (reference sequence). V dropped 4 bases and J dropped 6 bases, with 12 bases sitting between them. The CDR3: CASSLSRGAEAFF. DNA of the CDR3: TGTGCCAGCAGCCTATCCCGGGGGGCTGAAGCTTTCTTT.

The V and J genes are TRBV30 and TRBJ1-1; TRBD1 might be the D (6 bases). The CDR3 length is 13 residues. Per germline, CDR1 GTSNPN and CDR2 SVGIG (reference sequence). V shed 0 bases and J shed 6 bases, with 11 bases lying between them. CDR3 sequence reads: CAWSVTGTAEAFF. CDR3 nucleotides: TGTGCCTGGAGTGTCACAGGGACGGCTGAAGCTTTCTTT.

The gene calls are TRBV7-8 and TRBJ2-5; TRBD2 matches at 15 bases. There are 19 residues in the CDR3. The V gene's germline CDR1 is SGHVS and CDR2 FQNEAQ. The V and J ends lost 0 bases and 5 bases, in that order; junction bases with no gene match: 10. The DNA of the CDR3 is TGTGCCAGCAGCTTAGCGCCGGGACTAGCGGGGGGCCTCCAGGAGACCCAGTACTTC. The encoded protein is CASSLAPGLAGGLQETQYF.

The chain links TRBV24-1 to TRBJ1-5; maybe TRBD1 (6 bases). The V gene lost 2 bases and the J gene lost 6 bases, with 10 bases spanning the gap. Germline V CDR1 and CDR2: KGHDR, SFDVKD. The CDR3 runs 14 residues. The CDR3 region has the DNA TGTGCCACCAGTGATTACAGGGATAGTCAGCCCCAGCATTTT. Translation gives CATSDYRDSQPQHF.

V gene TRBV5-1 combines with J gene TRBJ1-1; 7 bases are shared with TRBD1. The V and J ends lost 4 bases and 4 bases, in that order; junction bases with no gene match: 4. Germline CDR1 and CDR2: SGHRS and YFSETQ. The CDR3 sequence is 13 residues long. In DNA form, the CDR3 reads TGCGCCAGCAGCGCAACAGGGGTCACTGAAGCTTTCTTT. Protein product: CASSATGVTEAFF.

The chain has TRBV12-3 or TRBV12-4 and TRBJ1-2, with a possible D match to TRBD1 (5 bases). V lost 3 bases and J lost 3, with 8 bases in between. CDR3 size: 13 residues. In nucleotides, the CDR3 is TGTGCCAGCAGTTTGGGGGGGTACTATGGCTACACCTTC. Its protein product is CASSLGGYYGYTF.

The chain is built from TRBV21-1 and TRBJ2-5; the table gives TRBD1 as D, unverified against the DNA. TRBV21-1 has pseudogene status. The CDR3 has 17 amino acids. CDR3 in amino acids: CASSSSLQDSLTETQYF. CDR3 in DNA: TGTGCCAGCAGCAGTAGTCTGCAGGACAGCCTGACGGAGACCCAGTACTTC.

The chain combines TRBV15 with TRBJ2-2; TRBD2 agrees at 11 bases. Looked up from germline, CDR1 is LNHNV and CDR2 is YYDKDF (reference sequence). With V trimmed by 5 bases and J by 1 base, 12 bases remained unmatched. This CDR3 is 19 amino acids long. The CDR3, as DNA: TGTGCCACCAGCGGAAAAAAAGGGACTAGCGGATTGAACACCGGGGAGCTGTTTTTT. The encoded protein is CATSGKKGTSGLNTGELFF.

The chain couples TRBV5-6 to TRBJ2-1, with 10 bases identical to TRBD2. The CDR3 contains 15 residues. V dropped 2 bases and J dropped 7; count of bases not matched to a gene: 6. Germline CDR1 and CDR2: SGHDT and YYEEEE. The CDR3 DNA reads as TGTGCCAGCAGCTTCCTAGCGGGAGCTGGGAATGAGCAGTTCTTC. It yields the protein CASSFLAGAGNEQFF.

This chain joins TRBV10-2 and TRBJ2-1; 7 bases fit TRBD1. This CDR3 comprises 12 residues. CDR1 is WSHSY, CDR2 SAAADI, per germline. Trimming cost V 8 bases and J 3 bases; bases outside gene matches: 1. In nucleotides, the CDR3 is TGCGCCAGCGGGGACAGCTACAATGAGCAGTTCTTC. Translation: CASGDSYNEQFF.

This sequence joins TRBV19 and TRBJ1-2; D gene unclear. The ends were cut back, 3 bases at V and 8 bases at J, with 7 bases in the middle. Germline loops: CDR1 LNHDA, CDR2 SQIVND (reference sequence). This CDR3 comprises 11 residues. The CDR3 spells CASSIFEGYTF. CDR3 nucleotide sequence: TGTGCCAGTAGTATCTTCGAGGGCTACACCTTC.

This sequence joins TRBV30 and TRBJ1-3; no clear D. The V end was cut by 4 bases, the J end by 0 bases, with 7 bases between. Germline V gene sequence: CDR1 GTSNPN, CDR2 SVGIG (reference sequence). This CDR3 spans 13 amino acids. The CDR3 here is CAWTVDSGNTIYF. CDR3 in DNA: TGTGCCTGGACGGTCGACTCTGGAAACACCATATATTTT. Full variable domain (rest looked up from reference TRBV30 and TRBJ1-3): SQTIHQWPATLVQPVGSPLSLECTVEGTSNPNLYWYRQAAGRGLQLLFYSVGIGQISSEVPQNLSASRPQDRQFILSSKKLLLSDSGFYLCAWTVDSGNTIYFGEGSWLTVV.

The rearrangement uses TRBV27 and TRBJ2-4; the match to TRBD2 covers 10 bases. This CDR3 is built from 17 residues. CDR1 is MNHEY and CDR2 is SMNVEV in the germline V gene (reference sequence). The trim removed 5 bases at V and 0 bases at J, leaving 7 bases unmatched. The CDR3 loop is CASSNKREGLAKNIQYF. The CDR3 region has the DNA TGTGCCAGCAGTAACAAGCGGGAGGGCCTAGCCAAAAACATTCAGTACTTC.

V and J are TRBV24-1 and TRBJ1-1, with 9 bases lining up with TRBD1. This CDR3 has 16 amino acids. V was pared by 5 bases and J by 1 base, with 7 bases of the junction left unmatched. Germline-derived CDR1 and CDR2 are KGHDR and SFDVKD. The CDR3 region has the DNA TGTGCCACCAGTGCCCCGGGACAGGGATGGAACACTGAAGCTTTCTTT. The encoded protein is CATSAPGQGWNTEAFF.

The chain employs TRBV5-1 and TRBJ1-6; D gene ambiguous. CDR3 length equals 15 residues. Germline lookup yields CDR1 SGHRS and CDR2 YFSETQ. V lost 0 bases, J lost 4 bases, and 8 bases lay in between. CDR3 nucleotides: TGCGCCAGCAGCTTGGAATTCAGTTATAATTCACCCCTCCACTTT. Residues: CASSLEFSYNSPLHF.

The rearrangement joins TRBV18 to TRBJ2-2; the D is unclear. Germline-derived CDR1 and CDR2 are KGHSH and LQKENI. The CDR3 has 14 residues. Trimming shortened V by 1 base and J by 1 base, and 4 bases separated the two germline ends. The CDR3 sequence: CASSPQKNTGELFF. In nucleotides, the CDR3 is TGTGCCAGCTCACCACAAAAGAACACCGGGGAGCTGTTTTTT.

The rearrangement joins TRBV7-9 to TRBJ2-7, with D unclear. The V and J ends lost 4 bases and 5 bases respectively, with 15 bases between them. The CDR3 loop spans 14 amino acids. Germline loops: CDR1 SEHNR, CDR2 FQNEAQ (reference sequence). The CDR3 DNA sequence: TGTGCCAGCAGCTCTTCAGCCTTCGGAAACGAGCAGTACTTC. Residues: CASSSSAFGNEQYF.

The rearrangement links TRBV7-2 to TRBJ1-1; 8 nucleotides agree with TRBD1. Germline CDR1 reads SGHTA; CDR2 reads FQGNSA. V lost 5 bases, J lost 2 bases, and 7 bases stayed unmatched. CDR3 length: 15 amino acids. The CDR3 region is CASSPTDRVNTEAFF. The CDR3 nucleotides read TGTGCCAGCAGCCCCACGGACAGGGTAAACACTGAAGCTTTCTTT.

The CDR3 here is CASSGREKLFF. CDR3 bases: TGTGCCAGCAGTGGGCGAGAAAAACTGTTTTTT. The rearrangement uses TRBV25-1 and TRBJ1-4; the D is unclear. V lost 4 bases to trimming and J lost 8 bases, with 5 bases between them. Germline loops: CDR1 MGHDK, CDR2 SYGVNS. The CDR3 covers 11 residues.

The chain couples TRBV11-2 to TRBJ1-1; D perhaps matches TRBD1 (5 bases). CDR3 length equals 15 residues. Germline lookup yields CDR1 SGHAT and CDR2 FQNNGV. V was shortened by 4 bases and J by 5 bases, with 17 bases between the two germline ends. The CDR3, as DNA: TGTGCCAGCAGCTCCTCCGCAGGGTGGGGTACTGAAGCTTTCTTT. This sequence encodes CASSSSAGWGTEAFF.

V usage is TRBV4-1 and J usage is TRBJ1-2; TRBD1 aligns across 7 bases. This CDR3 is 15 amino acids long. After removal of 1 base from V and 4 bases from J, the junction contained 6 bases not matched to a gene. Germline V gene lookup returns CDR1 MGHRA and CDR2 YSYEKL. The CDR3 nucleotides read TGCGCCAGCAGCCAAGGATTAGGGACAGCCTATGGCTACACCTTC. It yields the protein CASSQGLGTAYGYTF.

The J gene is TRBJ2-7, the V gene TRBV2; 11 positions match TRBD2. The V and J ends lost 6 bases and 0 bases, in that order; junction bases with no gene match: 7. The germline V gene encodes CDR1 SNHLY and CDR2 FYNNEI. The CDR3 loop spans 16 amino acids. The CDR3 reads CASSAGLAGSSYEQYF. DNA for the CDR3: TGTGCCAGCAGCGCCGGACTAGCGGGTAGCTCCTACGAGCAGTACTTC.